Below, 22 T cell receptor beta chains from the same sample are listed, as sequenced in a study of cytomegalovirus exposure and HLA in healthy donors. The method was immunoSEQ multiplex PCR; TCRdb's version includes in-frame clones alone and lacks a portion of them. The table records hundreds of thousands of clones, 86% of them present only once. Material for sequencing was PBMCs. Every receptor here comes from a young woman in good health and CMV-seronegative.

The V and J genes are TRBV15 and TRBJ2-2; the D is unclear. The CDR3 has 15 residues. CDR1 and CDR2 (germline): LNHNV, YYDKDF (reference sequence). Between the trimmed V and J ends, which lost 0 bases and 4 bases, there was a span of 9 bases. The CDR3 is CATSRDATATGELFF. The CDR3 DNA is TGTGCCACCAGCAGAGACGCAACAGCCACCGGGGAGCTGTTTTTT.

The chain carries TRBV6-5 and TRBJ2-7; unclear D gene. Germline CDR1 and CDR2: MNHEY and SVGAGI. This CDR3 is 14 amino acids long. Trimming stripped 5 bases from V and 2 bases from J, with 13 bases between. The CDR3 loop reads CASSTQPQTYEQYF. The CDR3 bases are TGTGCCAGCAGTACCCAACCACAGACCTACGAGCAGTACTTC.

The chain joins TRBV28 to TRBJ1-5, with D perhaps matching TRBD1 (5 bases). CDR1 and CDR2 from the germline V gene are MDHEN and SYDVKM. The CDR3 covers 15 residues. Trimming took 6 bases from V and 1 from J, leaving 13 bases between them. CDR3 sequence reads: CASRGTPESNQPQHF. CDR3 bases: TGTGCCAGCAGGGGGACTCCGGAGAGCAATCAGCCCCAGCATTTT.

The chain joins TRBV7-9 to TRBJ2-7; 11 bases agree with TRBD1. Per germline, CDR1 SEHNR and CDR2 FQNEAQ (reference sequence). The CDR3 contains 16 residues. Germline trimming cut 1 base from V and 2 bases from J; bases unmatched to any gene: 4. The CDR3 DNA sequence: TGTGCCAGCAGCTTAGTGGGGGACAGGGGGACCTACGAGCAGTACTTC. Translating it yields CASSLVGDRGTYEQYF. The full variable domain, completed using reference TRBV7-9 and TRBJ2-7, is DTGVSQNPRHKITKRGQNVTFRCDPISEHNRLYWYRQTLGQGPEFLTYFQNEAQLEKSRLLSDRFSAERPKGSFSTLEIQRTEQGDSAMYLCASSLVGDRGTYEQYFGPGTRLTVT.

The chain combines TRBV6-1 with TRBJ2-2, with 7 positions matching TRBD1. The V gene end was trimmed by 8 bases and the J gene end by 6 bases; junction bases not matched to a gene: 12. Germline V gene data show CDR1 as MNHNS and CDR2 as SASEGT. The CDR3 contains 15 residues. CDR3: CASVGQSRGAGELFF. The CDR3, as DNA: TGTGCCAGCGTGGGACAGTCCCGAGGTGCCGGGGAGCTGTTTTTT.

The rearrangement joins TRBV7-6 to TRBJ2-3, with D possibly TRBD2 on 5 matching bases. Germline CDR1 SGHVS, CDR2 FNYEAQ. V was shortened by 1 base and J by 5 bases, with 7 bases between the two germline ends. The CDR3 is made up of 13 amino acids. This CDR3 is CASSLVRGDTQYF. CDR3 DNA sequence: TGTGCCAGCAGCTTAGTTCGGGGAGATACGCAGTATTTT. The complete variable domain, with remaining parts taken from reference TRBV7-6 and TRBJ2-3, reads GAGVSQSPRYKVTKRGQDVALRCDPISGHVSLYWYRQALGQGPEFLTYFNYEAQQDKSGLPNDRFSAERPEGSISTLTIQRTEQRDSAMYRCASSLVRGDTQYFGPGTRLTVL.

The chain recombines TRBV6-5 with TRBJ2-3; no definite D call. Trimming left V 0 bases short and J 4 bases short, with 11 bases between. This CDR3 comprises 15 residues. Germline lookup yields CDR1 MNHEY and CDR2 SVGAGI. The CDR3 region has the DNA TGTGCCAGCAGTTACTCGAGTTTTAGCCCAGATACGCAGTATTTT. Its protein product is CASSYSSFSPDTQYF.

The rearrangement uses TRBV30 and TRBJ1-5, with a possible D match to TRBD1 (6 bases). The V gene lost 6 bases and the J gene lost 1 base, with 10 bases spanning the gap. This CDR3 comprises 13 residues. Germline lookup yields CDR1 GTSNPN and CDR2 SVGIG (reference sequence). The CDR3 spells CACQGRSNQPQHF. The CDR3 coding sequence is TGTGCCTGCCAGGGGAGAAGCAATCAGCCCCAGCATTTT.

The genes are TRBV4-2 and TRBJ2-5; 9 nucleotides line up with TRBD2. Looked up from germline, CDR1 is LGHNA and CDR2 is YNFKEQ. V lost 0 bases and J lost 5; bases outside the gene matches: 10. The CDR3 is 17 residues long. Here the CDR3 reads CASSQDLAGGPGETQYF. DNA for the CDR3: TGTGCCAGCAGCCAAGATCTGGCGGGAGGGCCAGGGGAGACCCAGTACTTC.

The J gene is TRBJ2-3, the V gene TRBV9; D gene ambiguous. There are 15 residues in the CDR3. Germline V gene sequence: CDR1 SGDLS, CDR2 YYNGEE. V gave up 0 bases and J gave up 0 bases, with 8 bases separating them. CDR3 loop: CASSVEIGSTDTQYF. CDR3 DNA sequence: TGTGCCAGCAGCGTAGAAATCGGGAGCACAGATACGCAGTATTTT.

The chain links TRBV25-1 to TRBJ2-7, with a weak D call TRBD1 (6 bases). Per germline, CDR1 MGHDK and CDR2 SYGVNS. V lost 3 bases and J 0 bases, leaving 18 bases between the germline ends. This CDR3 region has 17 residues. CDR3 protein: CASSEDPSRGNSYEQYF. The CDR3, as DNA: TGTGCCAGCAGTGAGGACCCCTCCAGGGGTAACTCCTACGAGCAGTACTTC.

J is TRBJ1-2 and V is TRBV6-5, with 8 bases fitting TRBD1. The V and J ends lost 2 bases and 0 bases, in that order; junction bases with no gene match: 2. Germline assignment: CDR1 MNHEY and CDR2 SVGAGI. The CDR3 spans 15 residues. CDR3 coding DNA: TGTGCCAGCAGTTACCGGACAGGGACTAACTATGGCTACACCTTC. Protein sequence: CASSYRTGTNYGYTF.

This rearrangement joins TRBV28 to TRBJ1-5; no clear D gene. Trimming stripped 8 bases from V and 3 bases from J, with 11 bases between. From germline, CDR1 is MDHEN and CDR2 SYDVKM. There are 13 residues in the CDR3. The CDR3 is CASGEVVNQPQHF. CDR3 sequence (DNA): TGTGCCAGCGGCGAGGTAGTCAATCAGCCCCAGCATTTT.

The gene calls are TRBV6-5 and TRBJ2-2, with 11 bases lining up with TRBD2. CDR3 length: 16 residues. Germline CDR1 reads MNHEY; CDR2 reads SVGAGI. The J segment lost 6 bases and the V segment lost 3 bases, leaving 6 bases of the junction unmatched. The CDR3 coding sequence is TGTGCCAGCAGTTATTTAGCGGGAGGGCCCCCCGGGGAGCTGTTTTTT. It encodes CASSYLAGGPPGELFF.

This clone was observed a few times. The chain links TRBV4-2 to TRBJ2-2, with no clear D. Germline CDR1 is LGHNA and CDR2 is YNFKEQ. This CDR3 comprises 12 residues. Trimming shortened V by 0 bases and J by 8 bases, and 4 bases separated the two germline ends. The CDR3 DNA is TGTGCCAGCAGCCAAGATCGGGGGGAGCTGTTTTTT. Its translation is CASSQDRGELFF.

The V and J genes are TRBV4-1 and TRBJ1-1; 7 nucleotides align to TRBD1. This CDR3 is built from 15 residues. With 2 bases clipped from V and 3 bases from J, the junction kept 6 bases outside the gene matches. The germline gives CDR1 MGHRA, CDR2 YSYEKL. Written as DNA, the CDR3 is TGCGCCAGCAGCCAAAGACAGGGAAGGGACACTGAAGCTTTCTTT. Its translation is CASSQRQGRDTEAFF.

V gene TRBV30 combines with J gene TRBJ1-3, with D tentatively TRBD1 (5 bases). CDR3 length equals 13 residues. With 5 bases removed from V and 1 base from J, the gap between germline ends came to 9 bases. Germline loops: CDR1 GTSNPN, CDR2 SVGIG (reference sequence). The CDR3 DNA follows: TGTGCCTGGGGGGCCGGTTCTGGAAACACCATATATTTT. It codes for CAWGAGSGNTIYF.

The rearrangement links TRBV28 to TRBJ1-1; weak D call: TRBD1 (6 bases). CDR1 is MDHEN, CDR2 SYDVKM, per germline. The CDR3 has 15 residues. Trimming removed 5 bases at V and 1 base at J, with 14 bases between. CDR3 protein: CASSIHGGPNTEAFF. The CDR3 region has the DNA TGTGCCAGCAGTATTCACGGGGGGCCGAACACTGAAGCTTTCTTT.

The chain carries TRBV9 and TRBJ1-3, with D possibly matching TRBD1 (5 bases). This CDR3 has 15 residues. Germline V gene sequence: CDR1 SGDLS, CDR2 YYNGEE. Trimming took 3 bases from V and 5 from J, leaving 15 bases between them. CDR3 sequence reads: CASSGGQGTRNTIYF. Written as DNA, the CDR3 is TGTGCCAGCAGCGGAGGTCAGGGTACAAGAAACACCATATATTTT.

This rearrangement joins TRBV27 to TRBJ1-5; D remains ambiguous. V was pared by 5 bases and J by 5 bases, with 7 bases between. This CDR3 comprises 12 residues. Per germline, CDR1 MNHEY and CDR2 SMNVEV (reference sequence). CDR3 sequence reads: CASSASDQPQHF. The CDR3, as DNA: TGTGCCAGCAGTGCGTCCGATCAGCCCCAGCATTTT.

J is TRBJ2-7 and V is TRBV30; TRBD2 matches at 7 bases. Trimming at V came to 4 bases and at J to 6 bases, leaving 15 bases not matched to a gene. The CDR3 consists of 15 residues. Germline CDR1 and CDR2: GTSNPN and SVGIG (reference sequence). In DNA, the CDR3 is TGTGCCTGGACGACCCCGGGACTATCTACTGGCGAGCAGTACTTC. This translates into CAWTTPGLSTGEQYF.

This chain joins TRBV7-8 and TRBJ2-3, with 8 bases that match TRBD1. This CDR3 has 21 amino acids. CDR1 is SGHVS, CDR2 FQNEAQ, per germline. The trim removed 4 bases at V and 5 bases at J, leaving 26 bases unmatched. CDR3 in DNA: TGTGCCAGCAGCTCGCATTATATGCCCAACAGGGGGGCACCTCGGGGAGATACGCAGTATTTT. Its protein product is CASSSHYMPNRGAPRGDTQYF.